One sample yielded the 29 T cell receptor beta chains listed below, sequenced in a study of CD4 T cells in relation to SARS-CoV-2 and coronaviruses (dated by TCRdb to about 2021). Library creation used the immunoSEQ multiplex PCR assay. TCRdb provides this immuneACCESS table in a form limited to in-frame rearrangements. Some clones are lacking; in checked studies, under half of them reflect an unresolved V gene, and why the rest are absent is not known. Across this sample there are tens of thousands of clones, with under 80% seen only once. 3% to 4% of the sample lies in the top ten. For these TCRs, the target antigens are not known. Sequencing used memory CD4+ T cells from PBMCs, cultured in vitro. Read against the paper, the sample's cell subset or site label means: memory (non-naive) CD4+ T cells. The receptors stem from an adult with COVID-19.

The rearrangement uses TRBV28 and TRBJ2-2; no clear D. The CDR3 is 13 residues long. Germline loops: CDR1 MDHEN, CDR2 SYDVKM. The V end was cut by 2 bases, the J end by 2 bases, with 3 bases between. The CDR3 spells CASSLGNTGELFF. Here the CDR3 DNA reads TGTGCCAGCAGTTTAGGTAACACCGGGGAGCTGTTTTTT.

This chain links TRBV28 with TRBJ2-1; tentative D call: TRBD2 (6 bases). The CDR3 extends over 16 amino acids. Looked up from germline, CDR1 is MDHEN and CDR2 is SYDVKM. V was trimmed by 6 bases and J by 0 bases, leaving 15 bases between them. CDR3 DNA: TGTGCCAGCAGCCTTACTAGCACTAGCTCCTACAATGAGCAGTTCTTC. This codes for CASSLTSTSSYNEQFF.

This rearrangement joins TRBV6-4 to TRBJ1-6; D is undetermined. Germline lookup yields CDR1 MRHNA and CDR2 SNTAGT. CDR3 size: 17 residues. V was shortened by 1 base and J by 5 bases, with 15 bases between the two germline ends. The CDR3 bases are TGTGCCAGCAGTGACTTAATGACAAGGAGCGATAATTCACCCCTCCACTTT. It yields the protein CASSDLMTRSDNSPLHF.

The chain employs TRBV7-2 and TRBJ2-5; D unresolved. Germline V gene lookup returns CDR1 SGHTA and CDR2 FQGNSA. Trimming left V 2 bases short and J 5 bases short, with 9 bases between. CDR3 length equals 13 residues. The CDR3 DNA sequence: TGTGCCAGCAGCTTACTTAGGGTTGAGACCCAGTACTTC. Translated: CASSLLRVETQYF.

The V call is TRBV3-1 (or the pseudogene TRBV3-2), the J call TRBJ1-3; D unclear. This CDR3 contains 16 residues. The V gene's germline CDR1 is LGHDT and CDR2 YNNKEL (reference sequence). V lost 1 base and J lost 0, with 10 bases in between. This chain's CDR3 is CASSQGGLSSGNTIYF. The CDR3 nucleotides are TGTGCCAGCAGCCAAGGAGGCCTCAGCTCTGGAAACACCATATATTTT.

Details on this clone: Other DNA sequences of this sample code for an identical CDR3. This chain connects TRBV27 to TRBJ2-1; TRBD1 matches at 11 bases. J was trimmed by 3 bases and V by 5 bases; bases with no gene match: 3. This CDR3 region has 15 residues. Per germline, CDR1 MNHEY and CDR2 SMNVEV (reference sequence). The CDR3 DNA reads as TGTGCCAGCAGTCCCGGGACAGGGGGCTACAATGAGCAGTTCTTC. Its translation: CASSPGTGGYNEQFF.

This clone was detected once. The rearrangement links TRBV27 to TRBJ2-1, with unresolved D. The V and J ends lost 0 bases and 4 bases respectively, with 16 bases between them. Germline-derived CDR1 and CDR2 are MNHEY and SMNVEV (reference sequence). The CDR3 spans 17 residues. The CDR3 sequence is CASSLSAAGLFYNEQFF. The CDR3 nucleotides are TGTGCCAGCAGTTTATCCGCCGCCGGTTTGTTTTACAATGAGCAGTTCTTC.

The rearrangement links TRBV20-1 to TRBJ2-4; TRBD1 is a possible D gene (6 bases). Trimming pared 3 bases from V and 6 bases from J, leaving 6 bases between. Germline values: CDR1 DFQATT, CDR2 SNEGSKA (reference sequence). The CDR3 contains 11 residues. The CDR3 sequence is CSARDRNIQYF. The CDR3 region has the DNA TGCAGTGCTAGGGACAGAAACATTCAGTACTTC.

In DNA, the CDR3 is TGCGCCAGCAGTCGCGGGAGTACGGGCACAGATACGCAGTATTTT. Its protein is CASSRGSTGTDTQYF. The rearrangement links TRBV4-1 to TRBJ2-3, with TRBD2 matching 7 bases. V trimming: 6 bases; J trimming: 1 base; junction bases outside the gene matches: 7. Germline-derived CDR1 and CDR2 are MGHRA and YSYEKL. The CDR3 has 15 amino acids.

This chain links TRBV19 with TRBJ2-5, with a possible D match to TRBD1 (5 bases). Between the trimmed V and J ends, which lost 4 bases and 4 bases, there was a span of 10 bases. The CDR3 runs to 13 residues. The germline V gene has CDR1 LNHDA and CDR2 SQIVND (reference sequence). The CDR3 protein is CASSTRQGETQYF. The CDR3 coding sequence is TGTGCCAGTAGTACCAGGCAGGGAGAGACCCAGTACTTC. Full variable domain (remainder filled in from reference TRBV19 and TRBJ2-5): DGGITQSPKYLFRKEGQNVTLSCEQNLNHDAMYWYRQDPGQGLRLIYYSQIVNDFQKGDIAEGYSVSREKKESFPLTVTSAQKNPTAFYLCASSTRQGETQYFGPGTRLLVL.

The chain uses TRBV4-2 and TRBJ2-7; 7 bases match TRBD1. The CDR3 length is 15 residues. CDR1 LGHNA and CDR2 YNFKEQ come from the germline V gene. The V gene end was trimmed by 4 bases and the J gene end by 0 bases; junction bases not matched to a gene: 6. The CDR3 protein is CASSRSRDSSYEQYF. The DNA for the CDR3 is TGTGCCAGCAGCCGCTCCCGGGACAGCTCCTACGAGCAGTACTTC.

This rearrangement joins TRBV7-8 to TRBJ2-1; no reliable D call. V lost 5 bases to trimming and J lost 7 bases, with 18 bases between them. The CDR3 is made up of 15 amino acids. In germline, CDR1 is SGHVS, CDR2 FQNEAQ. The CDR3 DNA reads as TGTGCCAGCAGCCGGGTTATAGGTGGAGAGAATGAGCAGTTCTTC. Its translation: CASSRVIGGENEQFF.

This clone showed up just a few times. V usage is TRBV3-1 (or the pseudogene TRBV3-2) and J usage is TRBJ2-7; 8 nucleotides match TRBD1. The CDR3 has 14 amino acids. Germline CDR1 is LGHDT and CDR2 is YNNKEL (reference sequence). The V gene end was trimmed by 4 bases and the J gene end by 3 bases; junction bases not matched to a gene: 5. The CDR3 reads CASSPGQGIYEQYF. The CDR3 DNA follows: TGTGCCAGCAGCCCCGGACAGGGAATCTACGAGCAGTACTTC.

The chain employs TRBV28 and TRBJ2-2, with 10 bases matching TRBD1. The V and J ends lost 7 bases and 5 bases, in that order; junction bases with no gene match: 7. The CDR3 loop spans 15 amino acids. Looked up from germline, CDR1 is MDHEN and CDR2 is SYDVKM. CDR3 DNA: TGTGCCAGCATAGAATGGACAGGGGGGACCGGGGAGCTGTTTTTT. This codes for CASIEWTGGTGELFF.

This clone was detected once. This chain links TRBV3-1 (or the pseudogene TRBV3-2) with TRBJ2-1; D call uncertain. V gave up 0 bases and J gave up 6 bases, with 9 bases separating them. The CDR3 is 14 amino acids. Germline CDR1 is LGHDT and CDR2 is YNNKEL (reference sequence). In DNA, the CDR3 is TGTGCCAGCAGCCAAGATTGGATGGGCAATGAGCAGTTCTTC. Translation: CASSQDWMGNEQFF.

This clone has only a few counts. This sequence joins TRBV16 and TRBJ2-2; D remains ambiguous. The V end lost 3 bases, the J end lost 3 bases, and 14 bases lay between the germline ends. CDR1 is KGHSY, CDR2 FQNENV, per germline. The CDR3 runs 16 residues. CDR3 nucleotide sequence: TGTGCCAGCAGCCATCAGGCCCCGAGAGACACCGGGGAGCTGTTTTTT. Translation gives CASSHQAPRDTGELFF.

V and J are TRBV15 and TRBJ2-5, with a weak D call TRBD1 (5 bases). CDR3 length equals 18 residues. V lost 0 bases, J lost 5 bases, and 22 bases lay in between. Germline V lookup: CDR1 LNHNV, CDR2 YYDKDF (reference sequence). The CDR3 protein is CATSRDSVHRLRLETQYF. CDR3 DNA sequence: TGTGCCACCAGCAGAGATTCCGTCCACAGGCTGCGGTTGGAGACCCAGTACTTC.

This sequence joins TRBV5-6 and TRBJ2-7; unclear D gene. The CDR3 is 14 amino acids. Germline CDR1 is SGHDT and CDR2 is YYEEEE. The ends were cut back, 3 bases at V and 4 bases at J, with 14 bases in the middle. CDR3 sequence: CASSWGAGNYEQYF. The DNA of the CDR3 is TGTGCCAGCAGCTGGGGTGCTGGGAATTACGAGCAGTACTTC.

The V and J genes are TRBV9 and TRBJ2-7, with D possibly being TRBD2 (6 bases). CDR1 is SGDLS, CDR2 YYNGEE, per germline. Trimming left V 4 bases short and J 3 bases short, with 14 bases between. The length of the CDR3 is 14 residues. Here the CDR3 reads CASSLWGDGYEQYF. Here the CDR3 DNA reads TGTGCCAGCAGCCTATGGGGGGACGGCTACGAGCAGTACTTC.

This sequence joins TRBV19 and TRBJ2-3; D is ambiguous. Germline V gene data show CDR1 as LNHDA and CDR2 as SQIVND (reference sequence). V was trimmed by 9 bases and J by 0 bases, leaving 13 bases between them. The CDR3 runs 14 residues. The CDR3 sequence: CASSRASSTDTQYF. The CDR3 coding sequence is TGTGCCAGCTCACGGGCTTCTAGCACAGATACGCAGTATTTT.

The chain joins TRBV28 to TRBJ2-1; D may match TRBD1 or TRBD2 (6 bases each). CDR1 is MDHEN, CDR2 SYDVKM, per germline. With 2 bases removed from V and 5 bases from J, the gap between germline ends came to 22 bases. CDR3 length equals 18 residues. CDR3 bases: TGTGCCAGCAGTTTAGGCGCAGGAGGGGGGCATTTCCACAATGAGCAGTTCTTC. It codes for CASSLGAGGGHFHNEQFF.

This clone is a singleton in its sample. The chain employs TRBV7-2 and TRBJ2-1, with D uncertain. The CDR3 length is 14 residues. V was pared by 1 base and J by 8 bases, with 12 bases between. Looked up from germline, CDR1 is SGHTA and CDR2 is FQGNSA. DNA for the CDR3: TGTGCCAGCAGCTTAGAGGCCGGGTTACATGAGCAGTTCTTC. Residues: CASSLEAGLHEQFF.

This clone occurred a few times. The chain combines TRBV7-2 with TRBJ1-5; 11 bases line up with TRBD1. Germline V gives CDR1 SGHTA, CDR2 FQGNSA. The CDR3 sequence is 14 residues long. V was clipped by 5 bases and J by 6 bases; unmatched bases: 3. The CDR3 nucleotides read TGTGCCAGCAGCCAGGACAGGGGGCCTCAGCCCCAGCATTTT. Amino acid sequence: CASSQDRGPQPQHF.

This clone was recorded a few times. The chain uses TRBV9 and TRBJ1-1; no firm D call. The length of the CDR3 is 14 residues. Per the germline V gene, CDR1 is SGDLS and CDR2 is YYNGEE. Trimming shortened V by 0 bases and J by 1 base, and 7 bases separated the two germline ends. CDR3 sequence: CASSVGEENTEAFF. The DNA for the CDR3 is TGTGCCAGCAGCGTAGGGGAAGAGAACACTGAAGCTTTCTTT. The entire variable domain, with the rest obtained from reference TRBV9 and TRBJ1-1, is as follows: DSGVTQTPKHLITATGQRVTLRCSPRSGDLSVYWYQQSLDQGLQFLIQYYNGEERAKGNILERFSAQQFPDLHSELNLSSLELGDSALYFCASSVGEENTEAFFGQGTRLTVV.

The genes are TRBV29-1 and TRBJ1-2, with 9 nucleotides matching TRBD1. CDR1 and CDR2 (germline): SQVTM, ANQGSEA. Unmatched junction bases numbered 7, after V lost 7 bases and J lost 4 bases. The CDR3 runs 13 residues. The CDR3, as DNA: TGCAGCGCGAGCGGGACAGGGAGCTATGGCTACACCTTC. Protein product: CSASGTGSYGYTF.

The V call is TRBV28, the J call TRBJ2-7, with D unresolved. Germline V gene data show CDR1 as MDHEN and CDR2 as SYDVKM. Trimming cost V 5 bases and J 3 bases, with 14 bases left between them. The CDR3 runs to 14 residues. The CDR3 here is CASSPAPGDYEQYF. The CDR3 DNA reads TGTGCCAGCAGTCCAGCCCCGGGTGACTACGAGCAGTACTTC.

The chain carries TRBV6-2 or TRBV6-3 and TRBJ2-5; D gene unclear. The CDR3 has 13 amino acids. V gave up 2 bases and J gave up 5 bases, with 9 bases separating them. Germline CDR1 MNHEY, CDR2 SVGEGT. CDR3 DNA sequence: TGTGCCAGCAGTTACGCCGCTCGGGAGACCCAGTACTTC. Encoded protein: CASSYAARETQYF.

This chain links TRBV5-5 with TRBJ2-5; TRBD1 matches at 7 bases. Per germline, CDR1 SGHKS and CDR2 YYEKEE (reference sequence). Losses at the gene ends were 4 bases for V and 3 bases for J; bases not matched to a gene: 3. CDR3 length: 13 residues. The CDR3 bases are TGTGCCAGCAGCCCTACAGGGGAAGAGACCCAGTACTTC. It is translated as CASSPTGEETQYF.

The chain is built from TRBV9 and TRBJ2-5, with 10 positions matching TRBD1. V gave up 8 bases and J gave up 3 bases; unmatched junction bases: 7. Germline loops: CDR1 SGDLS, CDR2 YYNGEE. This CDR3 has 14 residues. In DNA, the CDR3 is TGTGCCAGTAACCCGGGACAGGGGAAAGAGACCCAGTACTTC. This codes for CASNPGQGKETQYF.